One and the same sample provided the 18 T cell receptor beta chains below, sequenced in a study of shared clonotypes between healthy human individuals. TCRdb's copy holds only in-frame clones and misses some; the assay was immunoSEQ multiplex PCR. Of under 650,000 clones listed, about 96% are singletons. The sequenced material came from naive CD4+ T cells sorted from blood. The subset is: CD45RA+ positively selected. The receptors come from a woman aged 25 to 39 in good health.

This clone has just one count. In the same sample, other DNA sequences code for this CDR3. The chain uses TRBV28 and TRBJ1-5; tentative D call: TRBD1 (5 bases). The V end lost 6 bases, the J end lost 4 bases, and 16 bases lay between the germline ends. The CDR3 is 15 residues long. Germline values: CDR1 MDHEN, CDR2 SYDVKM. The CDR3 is CASSSPGTGNQPQHF. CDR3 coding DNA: TGTGCCAGCAGCTCTCCTGGGACGGGAAATCAGCCCCAGCATTTT.

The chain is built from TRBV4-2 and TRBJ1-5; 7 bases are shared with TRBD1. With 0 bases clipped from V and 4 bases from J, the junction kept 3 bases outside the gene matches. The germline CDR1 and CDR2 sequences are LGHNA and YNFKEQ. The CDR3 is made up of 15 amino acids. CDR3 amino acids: CASSQDSGGNQPQHF. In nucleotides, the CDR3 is TGTGCCAGCAGCCAAGATTCAGGGGGAAATCAGCCCCAGCATTTT.

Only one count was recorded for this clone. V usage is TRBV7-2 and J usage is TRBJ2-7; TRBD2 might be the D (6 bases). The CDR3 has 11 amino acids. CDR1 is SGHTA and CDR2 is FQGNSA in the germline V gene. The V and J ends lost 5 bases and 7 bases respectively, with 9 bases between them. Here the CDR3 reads CASSRGGEQYF. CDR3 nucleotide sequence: TGTGCCAGCAGCCGTGGGGGGGAGCAGTACTTC.

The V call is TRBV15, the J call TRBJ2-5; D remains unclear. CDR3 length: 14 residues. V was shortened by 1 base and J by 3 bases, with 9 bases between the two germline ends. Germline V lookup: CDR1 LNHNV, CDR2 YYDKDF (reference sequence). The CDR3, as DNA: TGTGCCACCAGCAGAGGGTCGGCGGAAGAGACCCAGTACTTC. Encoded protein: CATSRGSAEETQYF.

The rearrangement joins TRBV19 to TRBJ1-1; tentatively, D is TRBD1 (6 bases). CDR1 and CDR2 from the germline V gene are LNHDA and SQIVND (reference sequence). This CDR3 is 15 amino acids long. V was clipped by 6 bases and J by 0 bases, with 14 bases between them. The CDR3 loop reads CASSLTGLMNTEAFF. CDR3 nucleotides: TGTGCCAGTAGCCTAACAGGGTTGATGAACACTGAAGCTTTCTTT.

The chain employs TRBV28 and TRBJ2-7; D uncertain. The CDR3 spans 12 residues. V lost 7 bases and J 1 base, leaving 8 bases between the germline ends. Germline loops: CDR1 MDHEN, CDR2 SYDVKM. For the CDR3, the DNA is TGTGCCAGCACAGCGAGTTCCTACGAGCAGTACTTC. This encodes CASTASSYEQYF.

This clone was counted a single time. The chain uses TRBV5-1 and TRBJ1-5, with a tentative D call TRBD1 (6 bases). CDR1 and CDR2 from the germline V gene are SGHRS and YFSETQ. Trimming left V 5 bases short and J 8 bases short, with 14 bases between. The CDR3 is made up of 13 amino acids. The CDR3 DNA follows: TGCGCCAGCAGAAACAGGGAATCAGAGCCCCAGCATTTT. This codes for CASRNRESEPQHF. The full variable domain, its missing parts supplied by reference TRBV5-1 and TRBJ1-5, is KAGVTQTPRYLIKTRGQQVTLSCSPISGHRSVSWYQQTPGQGLQFLFEYFSETQRNKGNFPGRFSGRQFSNSRSEMNVSTLELGDSALYLCASRNRESEPQHFGDGTRLSIL.

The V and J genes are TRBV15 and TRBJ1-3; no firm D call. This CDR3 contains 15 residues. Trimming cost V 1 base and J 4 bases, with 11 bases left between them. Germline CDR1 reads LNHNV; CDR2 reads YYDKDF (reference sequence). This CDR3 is CATSRGTGSGNTIYF. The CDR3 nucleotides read TGTGCCACCAGCAGAGGAACGGGTTCCGGAAACACCATATATTTT.

CDR3: CASSYRGLVEAFF. CDR3 in DNA: TGTGCCAGCAGTTACAGGGGGCTGGTTGAAGCTTTCTTT. This chain connects TRBV6-6 to TRBJ1-1, with 7 nucleotides matching TRBD1. The CDR3 is 13 amino acids. V gave up 2 bases and J gave up 7 bases; unmatched junction bases: 4. Germline loops: CDR1 MNHNY, CDR2 SVGAGI (reference sequence).

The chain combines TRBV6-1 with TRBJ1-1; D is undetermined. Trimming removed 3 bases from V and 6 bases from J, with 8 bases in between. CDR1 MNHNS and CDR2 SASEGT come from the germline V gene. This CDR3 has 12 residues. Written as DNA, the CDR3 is TGTGCCAGCAGTGATAGGTTACCTGAAGCTTTCTTT. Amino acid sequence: CASSDRLPEAFF.

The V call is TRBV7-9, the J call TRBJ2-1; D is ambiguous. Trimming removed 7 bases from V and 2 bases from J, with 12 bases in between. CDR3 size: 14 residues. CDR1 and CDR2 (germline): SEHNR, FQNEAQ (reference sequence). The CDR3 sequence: CASTKDSTYNEQFF. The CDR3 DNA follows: TGTGCCAGCACCAAGGATAGCACCTACAATGAGCAGTTCTTC. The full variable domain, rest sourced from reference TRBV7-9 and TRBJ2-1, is DTGVSQNPRHKITKRGQNVTFRCDPISEHNRLYWYRQTLGQGPEFLTYFQNEAQLEKSRLLSDRFSAERPKGSFSTLEIQRTEQGDSAMYLCASTKDSTYNEQFFGPGTRLTVL.

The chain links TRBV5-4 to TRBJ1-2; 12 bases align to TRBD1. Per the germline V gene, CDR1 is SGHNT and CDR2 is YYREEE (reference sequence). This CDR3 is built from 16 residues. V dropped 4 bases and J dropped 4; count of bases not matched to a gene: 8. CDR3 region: CASSQQGQGASYGYTF. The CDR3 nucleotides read TGTGCCAGCAGCCAACAGGGACAGGGGGCGTCCTATGGCTACACCTTC.

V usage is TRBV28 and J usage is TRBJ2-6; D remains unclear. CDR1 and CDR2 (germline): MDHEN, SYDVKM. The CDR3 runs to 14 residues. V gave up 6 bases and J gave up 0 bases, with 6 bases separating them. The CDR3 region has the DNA TGTGCCAGCAGGCAAAACTCTGGGGCCAACGTCCTGACTTTC. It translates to CASRQNSGANVLTF.

CDR3 DNA sequence: TGTGCCAGCAGTTTATGGAGCCGGGATTGGGACACAGATACGCAGTATTTT. Its protein product is CASSLWSRDWDTDTQYF. The chain is built from TRBV27 and TRBJ2-3; weak D call: TRBD2 (5 bases). V shed 1 base and J shed 2 bases, with 16 bases lying between them. Germline-derived CDR1 and CDR2 are MNHEY and SMNVEV (reference sequence). The CDR3 is 17 amino acids.

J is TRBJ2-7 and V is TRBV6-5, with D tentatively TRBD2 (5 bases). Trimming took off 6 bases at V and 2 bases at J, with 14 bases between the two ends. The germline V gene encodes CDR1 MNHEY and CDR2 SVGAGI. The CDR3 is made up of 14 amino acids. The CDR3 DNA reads TGTGCCAGCAGGGGTGGGAGCGTCGCCTACGAGCAGTACTTC. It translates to CASRGGSVAYEQYF.

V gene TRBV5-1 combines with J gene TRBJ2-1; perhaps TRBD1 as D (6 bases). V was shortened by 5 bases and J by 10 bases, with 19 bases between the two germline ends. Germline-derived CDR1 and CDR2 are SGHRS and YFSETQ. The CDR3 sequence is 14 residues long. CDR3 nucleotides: TGCGCCAGCAGACAAAGACAGGTTCCCCGGGAGCAGTTCTTC. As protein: CASRQRQVPREQFF.

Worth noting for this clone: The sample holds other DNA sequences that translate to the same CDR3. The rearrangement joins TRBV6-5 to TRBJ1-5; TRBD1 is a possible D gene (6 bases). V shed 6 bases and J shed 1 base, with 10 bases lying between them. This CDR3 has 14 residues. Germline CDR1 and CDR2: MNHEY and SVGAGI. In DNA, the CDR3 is TGTGCCAGCAGCTCAGGGGACAGCAATCAGCCCCAGCATTTT. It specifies CASSSGDSNQPQHF.

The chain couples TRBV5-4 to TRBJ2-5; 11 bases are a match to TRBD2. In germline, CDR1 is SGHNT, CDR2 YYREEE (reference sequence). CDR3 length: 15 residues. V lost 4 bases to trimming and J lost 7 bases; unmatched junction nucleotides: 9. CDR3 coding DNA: TGTGCCAGCAGCAAGACTAGCGGGACTGGCGGGACCCAGTACTTC. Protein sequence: CASSKTSGTGGTQYF.